This TCR beta chain was profiled in a study of blood T cells in healthy people across ages. Study outcomes and limitations: It was the long-lived donors that had more naive CD4+ cells and higher diversity than aged donors.

Next came a second PCR, run for about 7 to 12 cycles, which used a sample-barcoded 5' primer along with a J-beta primer mix. Unique molecular identifiers of 12 random nucleotides labeled each cDNA. TCRdb reanalysed the 5' RACE reads using MiXCR and keeps one entry per CDR3 protein. Counted here are about 1.4 million distinct CDR3 sequences, around 59% occurring once; the ten biggest clones make up 6.5% to 8%. Healthy Caucasians from Russia aged about 6 to 100 served as donors. Each sample used at least 6.5 million PBMCs. Between the trimmed V and J ends, which lost 4 bases and 1 base, there was a span of 14 bases. The CDR3 has 15 amino acids. CDR1 and CDR2 (germline): SGHRS, YFSETQ. This clonotype came up once. Its cognate antigen is unknown.

The chain employs TRBV5-1 and TRBJ1-1, with D possibly TRBD1 on 5 matching bases. This TCR derives from a man between 18 and 29 years old in good health. Sequencing was carried out using blood. CDR3 DNA sequence: TGCGCCAGCAGCCCTCTTGGGGCCGGGAACACTGAAGCTTTCTTT. Protein product: CASSPLGAGNTEAFF.